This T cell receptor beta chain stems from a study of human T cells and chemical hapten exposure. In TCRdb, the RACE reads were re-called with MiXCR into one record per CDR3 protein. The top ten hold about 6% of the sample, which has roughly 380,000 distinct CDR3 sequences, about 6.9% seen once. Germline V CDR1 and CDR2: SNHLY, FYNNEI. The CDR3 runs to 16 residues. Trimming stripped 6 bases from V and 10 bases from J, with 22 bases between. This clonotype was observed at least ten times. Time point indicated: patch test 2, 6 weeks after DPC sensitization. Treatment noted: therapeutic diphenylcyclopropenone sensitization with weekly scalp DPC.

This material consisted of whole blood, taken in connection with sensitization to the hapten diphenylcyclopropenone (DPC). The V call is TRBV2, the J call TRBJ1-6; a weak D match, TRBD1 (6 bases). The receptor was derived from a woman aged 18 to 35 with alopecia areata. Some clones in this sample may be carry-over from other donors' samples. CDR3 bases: TGTGCCAGCAGCGCCGCGGGGGGCAGGGAGGACTCACCCCTCCACTTT. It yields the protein CASSAAGGREDSPLHF.